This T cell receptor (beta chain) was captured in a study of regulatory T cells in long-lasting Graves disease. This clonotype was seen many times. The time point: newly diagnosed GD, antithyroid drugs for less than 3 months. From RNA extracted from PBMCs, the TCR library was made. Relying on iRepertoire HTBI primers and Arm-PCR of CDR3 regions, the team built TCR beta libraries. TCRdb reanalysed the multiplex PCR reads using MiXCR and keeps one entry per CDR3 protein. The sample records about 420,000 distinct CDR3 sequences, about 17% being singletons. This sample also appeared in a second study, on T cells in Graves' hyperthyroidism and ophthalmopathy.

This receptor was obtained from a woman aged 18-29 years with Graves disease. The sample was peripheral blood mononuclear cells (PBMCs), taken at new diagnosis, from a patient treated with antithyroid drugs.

The CDR3 DNA sequence: TGTGCCAGCAGAGATCCGGGACAGGGACCCTACGAGCAGTACTTC. Its protein product is CASRDPGQGPYEQYF. The V call is TRBV27, the J call TRBJ2-7, with 9 nucleotides matching TRBD1. The CDR3 is made up of 15 amino acids. Germline CDR1 MNHEY, CDR2 SMNVEV (reference sequence). V shed 6 bases, J shed 2 bases, and the junction held 8 bases outside the gene matches.